Listed below are T cell receptor beta chains from one sample, sequenced in a study of T cells in Graves' hyperthyroidism and ophthalmopathy. MiXCR, run by TCRdb on the multiplex PCR reads, gives a single entry per CDR3 protein. The sample has a few hundred thousand distinct CDR3 sequences, 20% to 25% seen once. The material sequenced was blood. Source of these receptors: a man between 50 and 59 years old with Graves' hyperthyroidism. Both conserved end residues are part of each CDR3. The order of the fields is V gene, D gene, clone size, CDR3 protein. D genes are given only for firm matches. Clone size is stated in some rows and not others, as once, few, many or a class when expanded.

TRBV27 | - | - | CASSLSHGDEQFF
TRBV7-3 | TRBD2 | many | CASSLTAGGPEETQYF
TRBV9 | TRBD2 | - | CASSVDPSGLVVSEQFF
TRBV27 | - | few | CASSLNLGYTGELFF
TRBV11-2 | - | many | CASSLVFGREYEQYF
TRBV5-5 | - | - | CASSLGVGGYGNQPQHF
TRBV19 | TRBD1 | - | CATRRRGQGQDTQYF
TRBV30 | TRBD1 | - | CAWSLGQGTGELFF
TRBV28 | - | few | CASRPPSSETQYF
TRBV12-3/TRBV12-4 | TRBD1 | many | CASSPTGGSYNEQFF
TRBV12-5 | TRBD1 | many | CASGPGQGVSETQYF
TRBV5-1 | TRBD2 | many | CASSPMTSGSGEEQFF
TRBV19 | TRBD1 | - | CASSRPGTGIYNEQFF
TRBV24-1 | TRBD1 | - | CATRDRDHTEAFF
TRBV6-4 | TRBD1 | - | CATLTVDRGSYEQYF
TRBV5-1 | - | - | CASSLEDSSTDTQYF
TRBV7-3 | - | - | CASRLQGLSGELFF
TRBV15 | TRBD2 | - | CATSLRTSAQETQYF
TRBV24-1 | - | - | CATSDSFHEQYF
TRBV29-1 | TRBD1 | few | CSVRDRGHTEAFF
TRBV2 | - | many | CASRDPDWGYEQYF